The 27 T cell receptor beta chains below come from one sample, sequenced in a study of T cells in Graves' hyperthyroidism and ophthalmopathy. What was amplified from RNA transcripts were TCR beta CDR3 regions. During a first-round RT-PCR of the TCR CDR3, the HTBI primer set was used. Each CDR3 protein is one row after TCRdb ran MiXCR on the multiplex PCR reads. The sample shows around 190,000 distinct CDR3 sequences, around 16% of them seen only once. The sample taken for sequencing was blood. The receptors originated from a woman aged 50 to 65 with Graves' hyperthyroidism.

As concerns this clonotype: A much larger clone sits a single nucleotide away, making a read error possible. The chain couples TRBV7-9 to TRBJ2-1; TRBD2 matches at 13 bases. This CDR3 comprises 15 residues. V shed 4 bases and J 8 bases; nucleotides not matched to a gene: 5. The germline V gene encodes CDR1 SEHNR and CDR2 FQNEAQ (reference sequence). The CDR3 sequence: CASSSGTSGNYEQFF. CDR3 coding DNA: TGTGCCAGCAGCTCCGGGACTAGCGGGAACTATGAGCAGTTCTTC.

At least ten counts were recorded for this clonotype. This chain joins TRBV6-1 and TRBJ2-3; D may be TRBD2 (5 bases). Germline loops: CDR1 MNHNS, CDR2 SASEGT. The CDR3 is made up of 14 amino acids. Deletions cut 8 bases from V and 0 bases from J, with 12 bases between. The DNA for the CDR3 is TGTGCCAGCGGGAGCGAAACTAGCACAGATACGCAGTATTTT. It translates to CASGSETSTDTQYF.

This clonotype has ten or more counts. The chain joins TRBV7-9 to TRBJ2-1, with 9 bases matching TRBD2. Germline-derived CDR1 and CDR2 are SEHNR and FQNEAQ (reference sequence). The CDR3 has 18 residues. Unmatched junction bases numbered 8, after V lost 2 bases and J lost 0 bases. The CDR3 region is CASSLSPAGGFSYNEQFF. The CDR3 nucleotides read TGTGCCAGCAGCTTATCTCCAGCGGGAGGATTCTCCTACAATGAGCAGTTCTTC. The variable domain in full, completed from reference TRBV7-9 and TRBJ2-1, reads DTGVSQNPRHKITKRGQNVTFRCDPISEHNRLYWYRQTLGQGPEFLTYFQNEAQLEKSRLLSDRFSAERPKGSFSTLEIQRTEQGDSAMYLCASSLSPAGGFSYNEQFFGPGTRLTVL.

This clonotype was counted many times. CDR3 coding DNA: TGTGCCAGCAGTTTAGAATCAGGGGGCCGAGGCTATGGCTACACCTTC. Translating it yields CASSLESGGRGYGYTF. J is TRBJ1-2 and V is TRBV12-3 or TRBV12-4, with 8 bases identical to TRBD1. This CDR3 comprises 16 residues. J was trimmed by 4 bases and V by 1 base; bases with no gene match: 8.

For the CDR3, the DNA is TGTGCCAGCAGCTTAGACAGTTGGTACGGACAGGGAGAAATCTATGGCTACACCTTC. Encoded protein: CASSLDSWYGQGEIYGYTF. The V and J genes are TRBV11-2 and TRBJ1-2; 8 bases are a match to TRBD1. Germline V gene sequence: CDR1 SGHAT, CDR2 FQNNGV. This CDR3 is 19 amino acids long. The J segment lost 4 bases and the V segment lost 0 bases, leaving 16 bases of the junction unmatched.

In its sample, this clonotype was seen many times. The rearrangement links TRBV7-9 to TRBJ2-1, with TRBD2 matching 10 bases. CDR1 SEHNR and CDR2 FQNEAQ come from the germline V gene (reference sequence). Trimming took 11 bases from V and 7 from J; bases not matched to a gene: 8. The CDR3 sequence is 13 residues long. CDR3 region: CAPRLAGGNEQFF. The CDR3 DNA follows: TGTGCCCCACGACTAGCGGGTGGTAATGAGCAGTTCTTC.

This clonotype was seen repeatedly, ten times or more. The chain uses TRBV29-1 and TRBJ1-6; D possibly corresponds to TRBD1 (5 bases). There are 14 residues in the CDR3. Looked up from germline, CDR1 is SQVTM and CDR2 is ANQGSEA. The V and J ends lost 6 bases and 7 bases respectively, with 16 bases between them. Written as DNA, the CDR3 is TGCAGCGTGGCTGACAGCGCCGACAATTCACCCCTCCACTTT. It is translated as CSVADSADNSPLHF.

In its sample, this clonotype was seen many times. The V and J genes are TRBV5-1 and TRBJ1-1; 7 bases fit TRBD1. This CDR3 contains 15 residues. Germline loops: CDR1 SGHRS, CDR2 YFSETQ. The ends lost 0 bases at V and 1 base at J; junction bases unmatched: 3. The CDR3 DNA reads as TGCGCCAGCAGCTTGGGACAGGGAGGGAACACTGAAGCTTTCTTT. It is translated as CASSLGQGGNTEAFF. The variable domain in full, completed from reference TRBV5-1 and TRBJ1-1, reads KAGVTQTPRYLIKTRGQQVTLSCSPISGHRSVSWYQQTPGQGLQFLFEYFSETQRNKGNFPGRFSGRQFSNSRSEMNVSTLELGDSALYLCASSLGQGGNTEAFFGQGTRLTVV.

Only a few counts were recorded for this clonotype. The chain couples TRBV30 to TRBJ2-7; TRBD2 aligns across 11 bases. CDR1 is GTSNPN and CDR2 is SVGIG in the germline V gene (reference sequence). After removal of 1 base from V and 1 base from J, the junction contained 6 bases not matched to a gene. The CDR3 totals 16 residues. The CDR3 loop is CAWSDSGRAWSYEQYF. CDR3 nucleotides: TGTGCCTGGAGTGATAGCGGGAGGGCCTGGTCCTACGAGCAGTACTTC.

For this clonotype: This clone may be a read error of a much larger clone one base away. The chain uses TRBV3-1 and TRBJ2-1; D might be TRBD2 (6 bases). CDR1 is LGHDT and CDR2 is YNNKEL in the germline V gene (reference sequence). The CDR3 is 17 residues long. The CDR3 loop is CAGSQDTRQGGYNEQFF. CDR3 coding DNA: TGTGCCGGCAGCCAAGATACGCGGCAGGGAGGCTACAATGAGCAGTTCTTC.

This clonotype was seen ten or more times. The rearrangement joins TRBV7-3 to TRBJ1-2; no clear D. The germline CDR1 and CDR2 sequences are SGHTA and FQGTGA. Trimming took off 5 bases at V and 4 bases at J, with 14 bases between the two ends. This CDR3 is 14 amino acids long. This chain's CDR3 is CASSERRSGYGYTF. The CDR3 DNA is TGTGCCAGCAGCGAGCGGCGCTCGGGCTATGGCTACACCTTC.

This clonotype appeared many times. V and J are TRBV20-1 and TRBJ2-7; 7 bases are shared with TRBD1. V was clipped by 6 bases and J by 4 bases; unmatched bases: 15. CDR1 is DFQATT, CDR2 SNEGSKA, per germline (reference sequence). The CDR3 runs to 15 residues. The CDR3 nucleotides read TGCAGTGCCCCAGGGGTACAGGGGCGTATTTACGAGCAGTACTTC. It encodes CSAPGVQGRIYEQYF.

The chain uses TRBV7-2 and TRBJ2-2; D gene uncertain. Per the germline V gene, CDR1 is SGHTA and CDR2 is FQGNSA. The V end was cut by 5 bases, the J end by 8 bases, with 15 bases between. The CDR3 sequence is 14 residues long. CDR3 bases: TGTGCCAGCAGCCCAGCAGGAGTGTCAGGGGAGCTGTTTTTT. The encoded protein is CASSPAGVSGELFF.

This clonotype has just a few counts. The V gene is TRBV19, the J gene TRBJ2-7; 7 bases are shared with TRBD1. Looked up from germline, CDR1 is LNHDA and CDR2 is SQIVND (reference sequence). Unmatched junction bases numbered 14, after V lost 0 bases and J lost 6 bases. CDR3 length: 17 residues. The CDR3 nucleotides read TGTGCCAGTAGTATAGATCTCCAGACAGGGTTTCTAAGCGAGCAGTACTTC. Its protein is CASSIDLQTGFLSEQYF.

This clonotype occurred many times. The J gene is TRBJ2-1, the V gene TRBV7-9, with D unclear. The germline V and J ends were trimmed by 2 bases and 5 bases, with 10 bases remaining between them. The CDR3 covers 14 residues. Per germline, CDR1 SEHNR and CDR2 FQNEAQ (reference sequence). The CDR3 nucleotides are TGTGCCAGCAGCTTATTTTTTGGGAACAATGAGCAGTTCTTC. This translates into CASSLFFGNNEQFF.

This clonotype was picked up many times. This chain uses TRBV2 with TRBJ2-1; a possible D gene is TRBD2 (5 bases). CDR1 is SNHLY and CDR2 is FYNNEI in the germline V gene. The CDR3 runs to 12 residues. V was shortened by 6 bases and J by 5 bases, with 8 bases between the two germline ends. The CDR3 DNA reads TGTGCCAGCAGAGCGGATAACAATGAGCAGTTCTTC. Its protein is CASRADNNEQFF.

This clonotype came up many times. V usage is TRBV11-2 and J usage is TRBJ2-4, with D uncertain. V lost 3 bases, J lost 0 bases, and 6 bases lay in between. This CDR3 spans 14 amino acids. Germline CDR1 and CDR2: SGHAT and FQNNGV. The CDR3 DNA follows: TGTGCCAGCAGCTTCTGGGGAGCCAAAAACATTCAGTACTTC. It codes for CASSFWGAKNIQYF.

This chain links TRBV6-9 with TRBJ2-1; no definite D call. The germline V gene has CDR1 MNHGY and CDR2 SVAAGI. Trimming took off 3 bases at V and 4 bases at J, with 16 bases between the two ends. This CDR3 is 16 amino acids long. In DNA, the CDR3 is TGTGCCAGCAGTTACTCGAAAGATGGGGATTACAATGAGCAGTTCTTC. Its protein product is CASSYSKDGDYNEQFF.

This clonotype was counted ten times or more. The DNA for the CDR3 is TGTGCCAGCAGCTTCAGGGGGGAGTATGGCTACACCTTC. This translates into CASSFRGEYGYTF. The J gene is TRBJ1-2, the V gene TRBV7-6; 7 bases map to TRBD1. The CDR3 runs to 13 residues. Trimming removed 3 bases from V and 5 bases from J; junction bases left unmatched: 3. CDR1 and CDR2 from the germline V gene are SGHVS and FNYEAQ.

In this sample, this clonotype turned up many times. The V gene is TRBV12-3 or TRBV12-4, the J gene TRBJ1-1, with 9 bases fitting TRBD1. The CDR3 spans 13 residues. Unmatched junction bases numbered 5, after V lost 7 bases and J lost 5 bases. DNA for the CDR3: TGTGCCAGCACCCAACAGGGGGCTACTGAAGCTTTCTTT. It encodes CASTQQGATEAFF.

V and J are TRBV11-2 and TRBJ2-7; 9 bases align to TRBD2. Germline V gives CDR1 SGHAT, CDR2 FQNNGV. The CDR3 runs 16 residues. After removal of 7 bases from V and 0 bases from J, the junction contained 10 bases not matched to a gene. CDR3 sequence: CASNWGASGNSYEQYF. CDR3 bases: TGTGCCAGCAACTGGGGGGCTAGCGGGAACTCCTACGAGCAGTACTTC.

This clonotype came up many times. The V and J genes are TRBV6-5 and TRBJ1-1; D uncertain. The CDR3 runs 12 residues. Germline values: CDR1 MNHEY, CDR2 SVGAGI. V was cut by 7 bases and J by 0 bases, with 6 bases left in between. The CDR3 here is CASNNMNTEAFF. The CDR3 DNA sequence: TGTGCCAGCAACAACATGAACACTGAAGCTTTCTTT.

In its sample, this clonotype was seen a few times. The chain combines TRBV29-1 with TRBJ2-3, with 8 bases fitting TRBD1. The CDR3 sequence is 14 residues long. V shed 6 bases, J shed 0 bases, and the junction held 5 bases outside the gene matches. Germline V gene data show CDR1 as SQVTM and CDR2 as ANQGSEA. This chain's CDR3 is CSVDGTGSTDTQYF. The DNA of the CDR3 is TGCAGCGTGGACGGGACAGGTAGCACAGATACGCAGTATTTT.

The chain links TRBV10-2 to TRBJ2-7, with TRBD2 matching 8 bases. V lost 6 bases and J lost 5; bases outside the gene matches: 15. The CDR3 contains 16 residues. Germline assignment: CDR1 WSHSY and CDR2 SAAADI. The CDR3 nucleotides are TGCGCCAGCAGGCTCTCGGCGGGAGGCTATTCTCACGAGCAGTACTTC. Residues: CASRLSAGGYSHEQYF.

The chain joins TRBV7-6 to TRBJ1-5; 9 positions agree with TRBD1. V lost 1 base and J lost 6; bases outside the gene matches: 4. This CDR3 spans 15 amino acids. CDR1 SGHVS and CDR2 FNYEAQ come from the germline V gene. The CDR3 spells CASSLGHRGLQPQHF. CDR3 DNA sequence: TGTGCCAGCAGCTTAGGGCACAGGGGGCTTCAGCCCCAGCATTTT.

This clonotype was counted between two and nine times. This rearrangement joins TRBV30 to TRBJ2-1; 10 nucleotides align to TRBD2. Germline V gene data show CDR1 as GTSNPN and CDR2 as SVGIG (reference sequence). The CDR3 runs 15 residues. Losses at the gene ends were 4 bases for V and 3 bases for J; bases not matched to a gene: 6. The CDR3: CAWTSGSSFYNEQFF. CDR3 DNA sequence: TGTGCCTGGACTAGCGGGAGTTCATTCTACAATGAGCAGTTCTTC.

This clonotype was picked up many times. The chain links TRBV2 to TRBJ2-1; D uncertain. V was cut by 4 bases and J by 1 base, with 8 bases left in between. The germline CDR1 and CDR2 sequences are SNHLY and FYNNEI. The CDR3 has 14 amino acids. For the CDR3, the DNA is TGTGCCAGCAGTGGCGGACCGTCCTACAATGAGCAGTTCTTC. Its translation: CASSGGPSYNEQFF.